The source of this TCR beta chain is a study of glioma-infiltrating T cells after dendritic cell vaccination. Overall study context: Patients received autologous tumor lysate-pulsed dendritic cell vaccination between 2003 and 2012. Dendritic cells derived from monocytes and pulsed with autologous tumor lysate formed the vaccine. Study-wide points: Survival was not directly related to TCR clonality in these patients.

Comments on this clone: Its antigen remains unknown.

This CDR3 region has 17 residues. The germline CDR1 and CDR2 sequences are PRHDT and FYEKMQ (reference sequence). J was trimmed by 0 bases and V by 5 bases; bases with no gene match: 5. Primers: 60 V beta forward and 13 J beta reverse. The protocol was immunoSEQ multiplex PCR, while the TCRdb copy is restricted to in-frame clones and leaves out a portion. The sample lists under 100,000 clones, more than 75% occurring once. The receptor was derived from a human donor with glioblastoma. The rearrangement joins TRBV13 to TRBJ2-3, with TRBD2 matching over 13 bases. The source was blood, collected before dendritic cell vaccination. CDR3 in DNA: TGTGCCAGCAGCCCAGGGACTAGCGGGGTTAGCACAGATACGCAGTATTTT. It codes for CASSPGTSGVSTDTQYF.